This TCR beta chain was recorded in a study of PD-1 blockade in classical Hodgkin lymphoma. Repertoires were generated with immunoSEQ multiplex PCR, while TCRdb's copy carries only in-frame clones and drops some. The sample carries approximately 50,000 clones, about two thirds recorded once. Each patient experienced a relapse that followed autologous stem cell transplantation, and brentuximab vedotin exposure varied. In this sample, this clone turned up a few times. This TCR came from a human donor with classical Hodgkin lymphoma. The sequencing used peripheral blood mononuclear cells (PBMCs), collected before the second cycle of nivolumab.

CDR3 nucleotides: TGTGCCAGCAGCCTGCGACCCTCGCTGACAGATACGCAGTATTTT. Residues: CASSLRPSLTDTQYF. The V gene is TRBV4-2, the J gene TRBJ2-3; D uncertain. V gave up 4 bases and J gave up 3 bases, with 14 bases separating them. CDR1 is LGHNA and CDR2 is YNFKEQ in the germline V gene. The CDR3 covers 15 residues.